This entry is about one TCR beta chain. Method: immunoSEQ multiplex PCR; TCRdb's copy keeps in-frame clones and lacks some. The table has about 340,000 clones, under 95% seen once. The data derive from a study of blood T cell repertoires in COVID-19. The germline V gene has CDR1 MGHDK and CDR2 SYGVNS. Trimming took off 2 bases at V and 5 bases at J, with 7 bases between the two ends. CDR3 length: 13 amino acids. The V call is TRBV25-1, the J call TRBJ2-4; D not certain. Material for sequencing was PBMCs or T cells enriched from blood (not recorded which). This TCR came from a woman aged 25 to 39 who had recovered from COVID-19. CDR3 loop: CASSEILENIQYF. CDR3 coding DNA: TGTGCCAGCAGTGAAATCCTCGAAAACATTCAGTACTTC.